This TCR beta chain came from a study of regulatory T cells in long-lasting Graves disease. The study, taken as a whole, reports: TCR diversity was lower in persistent than newly diagnosed Graves' disease.

This clonotype was seen a handful of times. Its antigen is currently unknown. CDR3 size: 13 residues. Germline V gives CDR1 MNHNS, CDR2 SASEGT. The V gene lost 3 bases and the J gene lost 10 bases, with 10 bases spanning the gap. Documented time point: newly diagnosed GD, antithyroid drugs for less than 3 months. PBMC-extracted RNA yielded the TCR library. Diagnosis followed American Thyroid Association guidelines for Graves' disease. Arm-PCR of CDR3 regions and iRepertoire HTBI primers were used to build TCR beta libraries. MiXCR was run by TCRdb on the multiplex PCR reads, yielding one entry per CDR3 protein. Among 250,000 to 300,000 distinct CDR3 sequences listed, 18% were seen once. The same sample was also used in a study of T cells in Graves' hyperthyroidism and ophthalmopathy. In that study: Absent ophthalmopathy progression within 18 months defined stable Graves' hyperthyroidism.

The sequenced sample was peripheral blood mononuclear cells (PBMCs), obtained at new diagnosis, from a patient treated with antithyroid drugs. The gene calls are TRBV6-1 and TRBJ1-6; unclear D gene. The sequence derives from a woman aged 25-40 years with Graves disease. The CDR3 spells CASSDGLWSPLHF. CDR3 nucleotide sequence: TGTGCCAGCAGTGATGGGCTCTGGTCACCCCTCCACTTT.